The clone carrying this T cell receptor (beta chain) has at least ten counts. Its specificity is not known. RNA transcripts served as the template for amplifying TCR beta CDR3 regions. HTBI primers were employed in a first-round RT-PCR of the TCR CDR3. TCRdb analysed the multiplex PCR reads with MiXCR anew, one entry per CDR3 protein. The sample carries some 250,000 distinct CDR3 sequences, about 16% recorded once. This sample is part of a study of T cells in Graves' hyperthyroidism and ophthalmopathy. Study conclusions and caveats: For ophthalmopathy, model prediction preceded onset by a median 6.5 months. A model of 13 V-J pairs discriminated ophthalmopathy from stable hyperthyroidism.

The V end lost 5 bases, the J end lost 4 bases, and 21 bases lay between the germline ends. This CDR3 region has 17 residues. CDR1 MDHEN and CDR2 SYDVKM come from the germline V gene. Uncontrolled infection, other autoimmune disease, pregnancy or lactation led to exclusion. V gene TRBV28 combines with J gene TRBJ1-5, with D possibly being TRBD1 (5 bases). The source is a woman in her fifties or sixties with Graves' hyperthyroidism that later progressed to Graves' ophthalmopathy. Sequenced material: blood. The CDR3 DNA reads as TGTGCCAGCAGTACCACTGGGGCGCAGGGAAGAAATCAGCCCCAGCATTTT. Translation: CASSTTGAQGRNQPQHF. Full variable domain (rest looked up from reference TRBV28 and TRBJ1-5): DVKVTQSSRYLVKRTGEKVFLECVQDMDHENMFWYRQDPGLGLRLIYFSYDVKMKEKGDIPEGYSVSREKKERFSLILESASTNQTSMYLCASSTTGAQGRNQPQHFGDGTRLSIL.